This TCR beta chain was identified in a study of blood T cell repertoires in COVID-19. Background on the study: Samples representing acute and convalescent COVID-19 were sourced from the United States, Italy and Spain. PBMCs, B-cell-depleted T cells, or T cells were the source of the cDNA or gDNA that made up the material.

Original analysis: Cell counts per sample came from amplifying reference gene primers. Assay used: immunoSEQ multiplex PCR; TCRdb lists only in-frame clones, some missing. That table furnishes V, J and clone size, whereas the DNA furnished D and trimming. The repertoire holds 57,000 or so clones, 86% seen once, with more than 14% in the top ten. The CDR3 totals 15 residues. V shed 6 bases, J shed 4 bases, and the junction held 8 bases outside the gene matches. Per germline, CDR1 SNHLY and CDR2 FYNNEI. The sequence came from a human donor in a cohort sampled during active COVID-19. Sequencing was performed on peripheral blood. This rearrangement joins TRBV2 to TRBJ1-4; 7 positions agree with TRBD1. The CDR3 DNA follows: TGTGCCAGCAGATTAACAGGGGAAGGTAATGAAAAACTGTTTTTT. Protein sequence: CASRLTGEGNEKLFF.